The 20 T cell receptor beta chains in this list originate from one sample, sequenced in a study of T cell changes during pregnancy in multiple sclerosis. TCRdb's table, derived via immunoSEQ multiplex PCR, lists solely in-frame clones and lacks some. The sample yields some 70,000 clones, roughly nine tenths seen once. This specimen was peripheral blood, taken after pregnancy. Receptors originate from a female donor in good health, enrolled as a control in a pregnancy study.

This clone was picked up one time. The chain recombines TRBV14 with TRBJ2-5; D unresolved. The CDR3 is made up of 13 amino acids. The germline gives CDR1 SGHDN, CDR2 FVKESK. V lost 1 base and J lost 5, with 8 bases in between. In DNA, the CDR3 is TGTGCCAGCAGCCAAGCCACTCGTGAGACCCAGTACTTC. The encoded protein is CASSQATRETQYF.

The rearrangement links TRBV5-1 to TRBJ1-1, with a weak D call TRBD1 (6 bases). There are 15 residues in the CDR3. The germline V gene encodes CDR1 SGHRS and CDR2 YFSETQ. V was trimmed by 4 bases and J by 4 bases, leaving 17 bases between them. The CDR3: CASSEGGGWGTEAFF. Written as DNA, the CDR3 is TGCGCCAGCAGCGAAGGGGGGGGCTGGGGCACTGAAGCTTTCTTT.

The chain combines TRBV5-4 with TRBJ2-5; 13 nucleotides match TRBD2. Germline CDR1 reads SGHNT; CDR2 reads YYREEE (reference sequence). The CDR3 covers 17 residues. The J segment lost 5 bases and the V segment lost 4 bases, leaving 11 bases of the junction unmatched. CDR3 bases: TGTGCCAGCAGCCCTGGAGGGACTAGCGGGGTAAGGGAGACCCAGTACTTC. It codes for CASSPGGTSGVRETQYF.

This chain connects TRBV11-3 to TRBJ2-3, with TRBD1 as a possible D gene (5 bases). The V and J ends lost 4 bases and 9 bases respectively, with 17 bases between them. This CDR3 has 14 amino acids. Germline assignment: CDR1 SGHNT and CDR2 YENEEA. Written as DNA, the CDR3 is TGTGCCAGCAGCTCGAGACCACAGGAGTACACGCAGTATTTT. This codes for CASSSRPQEYTQYF.

CDR3 residues: CASSFGQLTYQETQYF. The CDR3 nucleotides read TGTGCCAGCAGCTTCGGACAGTTGACTTACCAAGAGACCCAGTACTTC. J is TRBJ2-5 and V is TRBV7-2; tentative D call: TRBD1 (6 bases). V was shortened by 3 bases and J by 0 bases, with 14 bases between the two germline ends. The CDR3 has 16 residues. CDR1 is SGHTA and CDR2 is FQGNSA in the germline V gene.

This chain's CDR3 is CASSPPRGEEKLFF. The DNA for the CDR3 is TGTGCCAGCTCACCGCCCAGGGGCGAAGAAAAACTGTTTTTT. This chain links TRBV18 with TRBJ1-4; the D gene is possibly TRBD1 (6 bases). The CDR3 length is 14 residues. V lost 3 bases and J 8 bases, leaving 13 bases between the germline ends. From germline, CDR1 is KGHSH and CDR2 LQKENI.

This chain links TRBV5-4 with TRBJ1-2, with a weak D call TRBD1 (5 bases). The CDR3 has 11 residues. Germline CDR1 reads SGHNT; CDR2 reads YYREEE (reference sequence). V lost 0 bases to trimming and J lost 10 bases, with 7 bases between them. The CDR3 bases are TGTGCCAGCAGCTTGGGACAGACCTACACCTTC. This encodes CASSLGQTYTF.

This chain joins TRBV4-1 and TRBJ2-1; D gene unclear. The CDR3 covers 11 residues. Trimming removed 4 bases at V and 4 bases at J, with 2 bases between. Per the germline V gene, CDR1 is MGHRA and CDR2 is YSYEKL. The CDR3 protein is CASSLYNEQFF. In DNA, the CDR3 is TGCGCCAGCAGCCTATACAATGAGCAGTTCTTC.

This clone was recorded only once. CDR3 region: CASSSTVSEQYF. DNA of the CDR3: TGTGCCAGCAGTTCGACAGTCTCCGAGCAGTACTTC. The V and J genes are TRBV27 and TRBJ2-7; perhaps TRBD1 as D (5 bases). Germline CDR1 MNHEY, CDR2 SMNVEV (reference sequence). V was clipped by 4 bases and J by 6 bases, with 10 bases between them. The CDR3 covers 12 residues.

This chain uses TRBV6-5 with TRBJ2-2; tentative D call: TRBD1 (5 bases). The V gene lost 7 bases and the J gene lost 9 bases, with 12 bases spanning the gap. Germline CDR1 MNHEY, CDR2 SVGAGI. This CDR3 is built from 12 residues. This CDR3 is CASKGSGRELFF. CDR3 nucleotide sequence: TGTGCCAGCAAGGGGTCAGGGAGGGAGCTGTTTTTT.

The V call is TRBV25-1, the J call TRBJ1-4, with 7 bases that match TRBD1. The CDR3 runs to 13 residues. Per germline, CDR1 MGHDK and CDR2 SYGVNS. With 6 bases clipped from V and 7 bases from J, the junction kept 5 bases outside the gene matches. The CDR3 loop is CASSLTGTEKLFF. The CDR3 DNA sequence: TGTGCCAGCAGCCTGACAGGGACTGAAAAACTGTTTTTT.

This clone was observed a few times. The rearrangement joins TRBV18 to TRBJ2-2; the match to TRBD1 covers 8 bases. Germline CDR1 reads KGHSH; CDR2 reads LQKENI. This CDR3 region has 16 residues. V dropped 3 bases and J dropped 5; count of bases not matched to a gene: 8. As DNA, the CDR3 is TGTGCCAGCTCACCTCAGGGGGCAGGGTCGACCGGGGAGCTGTTTTTT. It specifies CASSPQGAGSTGELFF. The complete variable domain, with remaining parts taken from reference TRBV18 and TRBJ2-2, reads NAGVMQNPRHLVRRRGQEARLRCSPMKGHSHVYWYRQLPEEGLKFMVYLQKENIIDESGMPKERFSAEFPKEGPSILRIQQVVRGDSAAYFCASSPQGAGSTGELFFGEGSRLTVL.

The DNA of the CDR3 is TGTGCCAGCAGTGATACTATGGGGCGGGAGGAGGGAAATGAGCAGTTCTTC. The encoded protein is CASSDTMGREEGNEQFF. This chain links TRBV6-1 with TRBJ2-1, with TRBD2 matching 8 bases. The CDR3 is 17 residues long. The J segment lost 7 bases and the V segment lost 3 bases, leaving 14 bases of the junction unmatched. Germline CDR1 MNHNS, CDR2 SASEGT.

A single count supports this clone. The chain recombines TRBV7-2 with TRBJ2-3; D gene ambiguous. The CDR3 covers 14 residues. Between the trimmed V and J ends, which lost 2 bases and 1 base, there was a span of 7 bases. Per germline, CDR1 SGHTA and CDR2 FQGNSA. As DNA, the CDR3 is TGTGCCAGCAGCTTATGGCAGGGCACAGATACGCAGTATTTT. Encoded protein: CASSLWQGTDTQYF. Together with reference TRBV7-2 and TRBJ2-3, the CDR3 gives the full variable domain: GAGVSQSPSNKVTEKGKDVELRCDPISGHTALYWYRQSLGQGLEFLIYFQGNSAPDKSGLPSDRFSAERTGGSVSTLTIQRTQQEDSAVYLCASSLWQGTDTQYFGPGTRLTVL.

This clone is a singleton in its sample. The rearrangement links TRBV7-8 to TRBJ1-1; 7 nucleotides agree with TRBD1. From germline, CDR1 is SGHVS and CDR2 FQNEAQ. Unmatched junction bases numbered 4, after V lost 3 bases and J lost 0 bases. This CDR3 contains 15 residues. The DNA of the CDR3 is TGTGCCAGCAGCTTCCCCGGGACAGTGAACACTGAAGCTTTCTTT. It yields the protein CASSFPGTVNTEAFF.

This chain connects TRBV6-5 to TRBJ1-1; 7 nucleotides line up with TRBD1. Germline loops: CDR1 MNHEY, CDR2 SVGAGI. V gave up 7 bases and J gave up 7 bases; unmatched junction bases: 9. The CDR3 totals 13 residues. The CDR3 reads CASKQQGKDEAFF. For the CDR3, the DNA is TGTGCCAGCAAACAACAGGGGAAGGATGAAGCTTTCTTT.

The V call is TRBV7-2, the J call TRBJ1-2; 8 positions match TRBD1. The CDR3 is made up of 12 amino acids. Trimming took 5 bases from V and 8 from J; bases not matched to a gene: 4. The V gene's germline CDR1 is SGHTA and CDR2 FQGNSA. The DNA of the CDR3 is TGTGCCAGCAGCCGTGACAGGGGAGGCTACACCTTC. Translating it yields CASSRDRGGYTF.

This clone was picked up a small number of times. The chain couples TRBV29-1 to TRBJ1-4; TRBD1 agrees at 9 bases. Germline assignment: CDR1 SQVTM and CDR2 ANQGSEA. This CDR3 is built from 13 residues. Unmatched junction bases numbered 7, after V lost 7 bases and J lost 7 bases. Written as DNA, the CDR3 is TGCAGCGGTATTGGGACAGGGAGTGAAAAACTGTTTTTT. It encodes CSGIGTGSEKLFF.

This clone appeared a single time. The rearrangement joins TRBV29-1 to TRBJ1-1; weak D call: TRBD1 (5 bases). V was shortened by 3 bases and J by 5 bases, with 13 bases between the two germline ends. The CDR3 totals 13 residues. Germline loops: CDR1 SQVTM, CDR2 ANQGSEA. The CDR3 DNA reads TGCAGCGTTGAGCGGCAGGGTGGGACTGAAGCTTTCTTT. Its protein is CSVERQGGTEAFF. Drawing the rest from reference TRBV29-1 and TRBJ1-1, the complete variable domain is SAVISQKPSRDICQRGTSLTIQCQVDSQVTMMFWYRQQPGQSLTLIATANQGSEATYESGFVIDKFPISRPNLTFSTLTVSNMSPEDSSIYLCSVERQGGTEAFFGQGTRLTVV.

The rearrangement uses TRBV5-1 and TRBJ2-1, with 12 bases identical to TRBD2. The CDR3 consists of 17 residues. V dropped 0 bases and J dropped 4; count of bases not matched to a gene: 5. Germline assignment: CDR1 SGHRS and CDR2 YFSETQ. CDR3 protein: CASSLGLAGALYNEQFF. CDR3 DNA: TGCGCCAGCAGCTTGGGACTAGCGGGGGCACTATACAATGAGCAGTTCTTC.